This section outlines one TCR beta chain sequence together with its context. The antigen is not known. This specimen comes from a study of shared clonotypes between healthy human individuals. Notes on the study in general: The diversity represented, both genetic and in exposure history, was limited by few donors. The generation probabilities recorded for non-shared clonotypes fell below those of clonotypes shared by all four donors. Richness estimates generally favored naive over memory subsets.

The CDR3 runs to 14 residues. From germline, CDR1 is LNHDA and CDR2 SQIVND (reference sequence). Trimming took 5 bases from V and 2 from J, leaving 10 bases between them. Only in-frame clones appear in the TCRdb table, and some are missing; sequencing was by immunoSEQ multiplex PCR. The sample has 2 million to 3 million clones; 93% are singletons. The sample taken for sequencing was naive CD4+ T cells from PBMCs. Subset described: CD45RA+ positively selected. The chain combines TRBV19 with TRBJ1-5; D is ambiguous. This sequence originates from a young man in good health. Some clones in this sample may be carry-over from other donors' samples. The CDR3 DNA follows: TGTGCCAGTAGTTGGTCGGGCCGCAATCAGCCCCAGCATTTT. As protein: CASSWSGRNQPQHF.